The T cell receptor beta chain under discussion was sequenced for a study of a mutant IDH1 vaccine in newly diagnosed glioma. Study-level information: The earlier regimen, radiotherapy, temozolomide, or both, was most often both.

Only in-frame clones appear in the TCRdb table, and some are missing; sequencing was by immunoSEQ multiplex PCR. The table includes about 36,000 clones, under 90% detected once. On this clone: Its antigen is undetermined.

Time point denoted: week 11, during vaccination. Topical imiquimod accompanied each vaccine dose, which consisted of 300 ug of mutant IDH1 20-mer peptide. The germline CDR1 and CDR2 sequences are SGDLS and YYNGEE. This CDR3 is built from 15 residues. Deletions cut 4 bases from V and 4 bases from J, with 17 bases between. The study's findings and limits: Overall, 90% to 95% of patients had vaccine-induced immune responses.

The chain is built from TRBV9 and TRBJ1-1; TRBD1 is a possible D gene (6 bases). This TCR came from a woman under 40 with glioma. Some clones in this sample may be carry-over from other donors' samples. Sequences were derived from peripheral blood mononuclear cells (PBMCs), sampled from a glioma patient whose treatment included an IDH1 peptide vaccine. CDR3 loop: CASSPGAFGGTEAFF. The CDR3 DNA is TGTGCCAGCAGCCCAGGGGCCTTCGGAGGCACTGAAGCTTTCTTT.